This T cell receptor (beta chain) was obtained from a study of molecular identifiers for immune sequencing clone quantification. V was clipped by 8 bases and J by 0 bases; unmatched bases: 9. Germline-derived CDR1 and CDR2 are SQVTM and ANQGSEA. This CDR3 has 15 residues. TCRdb analysed the PCR reads with MiXCR anew, one entry per CDR3 protein. The repertoire includes around 480,000 distinct CDR3 sequences, about 22% of them detected once, and 0.7% to 1% sits in the top ten. This clonotype has a count of ten or more. The chain has TRBV29-1 and TRBJ1-4, with TRBD1 matching 7 bases. The receptor was isolated from a human donor in good health. Some libraries in this study had Jurkat cell RNA spiked in. Sequenced: naive CD8+ T cells from blood, with Jurkat cell RNA spiked in. As for subset: FACS-sorted CD8+CD4-CCR7+CD45RA+ naive T cells. Written as DNA, the CDR3 is TGCAGCATCGCGACAGGGATTGCAACTAATGAAAAACTGTTTTTT. It encodes CSIATGIATNEKLFF.